This is a list of T cell receptor beta chains from one sample in a study of cytomegalovirus exposure and HLA in healthy donors. Measured with immunoSEQ multiplex PCR; TCRdb has only the in-frame clones, and not every one. The table shows fewer than 200,000 clones, with approximately 81% occurring only once. The sample comprised PBMCs. These receptors were collected from a male donor in good health and CMV-seronegative. CDR3s include the opening cysteine and the closing phenylalanine or tryptophan. A D gene is named only where the DNA matches it firmly. Clone size is stated in some rows and not others, as once, few, many or a class when expanded.

J gene | clone size | D gene | V gene | CDR3 protein | CDR3 DNA
TRBJ2-5 | - | TRBD2 | TRBV25-1 | CASSSRLGSGGYQETQYF | TGTGCCAGCAGTTCCCGGCTGGGGAGCGGGGGGTACCAAGAGACCCAGTACTTC
TRBJ1-2 | - | - | TRBV4-1 | CASSRMTPADYGYTF | TGCGCCAGCAGCCGAATGACCCCGGCGGACTATGGCTACACCTTC
TRBJ1-1 | once | TRBD1 | TRBV30 | CAWSVKGARTEAFF | TGTGCCTGGAGTGTTAAGGGGGCGCGGACTGAAGCTTTCTTT
TRBJ1-1 | - | - | TRBV7-9 | CSSSFEGAEAFF | TGTTCCAGCAGCTTTGAGGGAGCTGAAGCTTTCTTT
TRBJ2-7 | - | TRBD2 | TRBV6-5 | CASSSTSGRYEQYF | TGTGCCAGCAGCTCGACTAGCGGGAGATACGAGCAGTACTTC
TRBJ1-4 | - | - | TRBV29-1 | CSVYVTGGRPEKLFF | TGCAGCGTTTACGTTACCGGGGGGAGACCTGAAAAACTGTTTTTT
TRBJ2-5 | - | - | TRBV25-1 | CASSKHRVPQETQYF | TGTGCCAGCTCGAAGCACAGGGTACCCCAAGAGACCCAGTACTTC
TRBJ2-4 | few | TRBD1 | TRBV5-6 | CASSLAPGGKYAKNIQYF | TGTGCCAGCAGCTTGGCGCCAGGGGGCAAATACGCCAAAAACATTCAGTACTTC
TRBJ2-1 | - | - | TRBV14 | CASSLLGGASNEQFF | TGTGCCAGCAGCTTGCTTGGGGGCGCGAGTAATGAGCAGTTCTTC
TRBJ2-2 | - | TRBD2 | TRBV7-2 | CASRVLATSGRFAGELFF | TGTGCCAGCAGAGTATTGGCCACTAGCGGGAGGTTCGCCGGGGAGCTGTTTTTT
TRBJ2-7 | few | TRBD1 | TRBV27 | CASAGTGQGAYEQYF | TGTGCCAGCGCCGGAACGGGACAGGGGGCTTACGAGCAGTACTTC
TRBJ2-7 | - | - | TRBV19 | CASSPSRGETYEQYF | TGTGCCAGTAGCCCCAGCAGGGGGGAAACCTACGAGCAGTACTTC
TRBJ1-1 | - | TRBD1 | TRBV5-1 | CASSPGQGGLLLAFF | TGCGCCAGCAGCCCCGGACAGGGTGGGCTCCTCCTGGCTTTCTTT
TRBJ2-1 | - | - | TRBV7-8 | CASTPTAGGGYNEQFF | TGTGCCAGCACCCCAACGGCCGGGGGAGGCTACAATGAGCAGTTCTTC
TRBJ2-7 | - | - | TRBV4-3 | CASSQGGSATYEQYF | TGCGCCAGCAGCCAAGGGGGTAGCGCAACATACGAGCAGTACTTC
TRBJ2-1 | - | TRBD2 | TRBV6-5 | CASSPSGATYNEQFF | TGTGCCAGCAGTCCTAGCGGGGCAACCTACAATGAGCAGTTCTTC
TRBJ1-1 | - | - | TRBV4-3 | CASSQSFTLTGTEAFF | TGCGCCAGCAGCCAATCATTTACGCTGACTGGCACTGAAGCTTTCTTT
TRBJ2-1 | - | TRBD2 | TRBV7-9 | CASSPRRLGGGASYNEQFF | TGTGCCAGCAGCCCCCGCCGGTTGGGCGGGGGGGCGAGTTACAATGAGCAGTTCTTC
TRBJ1-4 | once | - | TRBV5-5 | CASSSDFATNEKLFF | TGTGCCAGCAGCTCCGACTTTGCAACTAATGAAAAACTGTTTTTT
TRBJ2-3 | - | - | TRBV7-9 | CASSLTGVTDTQYF | TGTGCCAGCAGCTTGACAGGAGTCACAGATACGCAGTATTTT
TRBJ2-2 | - | TRBD2 | TRBV28 | CASSRTSGYTGELFF | TGTGCCAGCAGCCGCACTAGCGGCTACACCGGGGAGCTGTTTTTT
TRBJ2-7 | - | TRBD2 | TRBV2 | CASTKPGLAGQYEQYF | TGTGCCAGCACCAAACCGGGACTAGCGGGTCAATACGAGCAGTACTTC
TRBJ2-5 | - | - | TRBV30 | CAHRGSSETQYF | TGTGCCCATCGGGGGAGTTCGGAGACCCAGTACTTC
TRBJ1-1 | once | - | TRBV28 | CASRTPRGTTEAFF | TGTGCCAGCAGAACCCCCAGGGGTACCACTGAAGCTTTCTTT
TRBJ2-7 | - | - | TRBV28 | CASSRGYEQYF | TGTGCCAGCAGTCGGGGATACGAGCAGTACTTC
TRBJ1-1 | - | - | TRBV27 | CASSLSSRGNTEAFF | TGTGCCAGCAGTTTGAGTTCCCGGGGGAACACTGAAGCTTTCTTT
TRBJ2-5 | - | TRBD2 | TRBV7-2 | CASSLGLGLAGVTQYF | TGTGCCAGCAGCTTAGGCTTAGGACTAGCGGGAGTAACCCAGTACTTC
TRBJ2-7 | - | - | TRBV9 | CASSEGLSEQYF | TGTGCCAGCAGCGAGGGACTGAGCGAGCAGTACTTC
TRBJ1-5 | - | - | TRBV5-7 | CASSLGVKENQPQHF | TGTGCCAGCAGCTTAGGGGTTAAAGAGAATCAGCCCCAGCATTTT
TRBJ2-7 | - | TRBD1 | TRBV5-5 | CASSLGQGPYEQYF | TGTGCCAGCAGTTTGGGACAGGGTCCCTACGAGCAGTACTTC
TRBJ2-6 | - | - | TRBV6-4 | CASSDIDILPKSSGANVLTF | TGTGCCAGCAGTGACATTGACATTTTGCCGAAGAGCTCTGGGGCCAACGTCCTGACTTTC
TRBJ2-3 | once | TRBD2 | TRBV27 | CASRTSGRNTDTQYF | TGTGCCAGCAGGACTAGCGGGAGGAACACAGATACGCAGTATTTT
TRBJ2-1 | - | - | TRBV9 | CASTPSLRQNNEQFF | TGTGCCAGCACCCCCTCTTTGAGGCAGAACAATGAGCAGTTCTTC
TRBJ1-5 | - | - | TRBV6-6 | CASSYSRGGQPQHF | TGTGCCAGCAGTTACTCAAGGGGCGGTCAGCCCCAGCATTTT
TRBJ2-7 | - | TRBD1 | TRBV19 | CASSIRSGQGAREQYF | TGTGCCAGTAGTATCCGCTCGGGACAGGGGGCGCGGGAGCAGTACTTC
TRBJ2-4 | few | - | TRBV19 | CASIGWGGGKNIQYF | TGTGCCAGTATTGGTTGGGGGGGCGGCAAAAACATTCAGTACTTC
TRBJ1-4 | - | - | TRBV18 | CASSPFMNEKLFF | TGTGCCAGCTCACCATTCATGAATGAAAAACTGTTTTTT
TRBJ2-3 | - | TRBD1 | TRBV5-8 | CASSRRGQVGTDTQYF | TGTGCCAGCAGCAGACGGGGACAGGTCGGAACAGATACGCAGTATTTT
TRBJ2-5 | - | TRBD1 | TRBV4-1 | CASSLIQGAGETQYF | TGCGCCAGCAGCCTAATTCAGGGGGCGGGGGAGACCCAGTACTTC
TRBJ1-4 | - | TRBD1 | TRBV14 | CASSRRGQGNEKLFF | TGTGCCAGCAGCCGGCGGGGACAGGGGAATGAAAAACTGTTTTTT
TRBJ1-3 | - | - | TRBV7-2 | CASSGRAGNTIYF | TGTGCCAGCAGCGGTCGAGCCGGAAACACCATATATTTT
TRBJ2-7 | - | TRBD2 | TRBV28 | CASSLTAGLAGGPAYEQYF | TGTGCCAGCAGTTTGACTGCTGGACTAGCGGGAGGGCCGGCCTACGAGCAGTACTTC
TRBJ2-1 | - | TRBD2 | TRBV18 | CASSFLAGGGNEQFF | TGTGCCAGCTCATTCCTAGCGGGAGGGGGAAATGAGCAGTTCTTC
TRBJ1-2 | - | - | TRBV19 | CASNKGDPYYGYTF | TGTGCCAGTAATAAGGGGGACCCCTACTATGGCTACACCTTC